The rows below give T cell receptor beta chains drawn from one sample of a study of technical replicates of blood from several donors. The protocol was immunoSEQ multiplex PCR, while the TCRdb copy is restricted to in-frame clones and leaves out a portion. This table has nearly 90,000 clones, more than 85% appearing once. Sequencing was done on a sample of T cells isolated from PBMCs. These receptor sequences come from a human donor in good health. Both conserved end residues are part of each CDR3. The order of the fields is V gene, J gene, CDR3 protein.

V gene: TRBV28
J gene: TRBJ1-5
CDR3 protein: CASSFWDRGVRSNQPQHF

V gene: TRBV10-3
J gene: TRBJ1-4
CDR3 protein: CAISRDRVGEKLFF

V gene: TRBV5-6
J gene: TRBJ1-1
CDR3 protein: CASSLGQGGMNTEAFF

V gene: TRBV5-6
J gene: TRBJ2-7
CDR3 protein: CASSSGMSSYEQYF

V gene: TRBV30
J gene: TRBJ1-5
CDR3 protein: CAWEPGQGVQPQHF

V gene: TRBV15
J gene: TRBJ2-5
CDR3 protein: CATSRKGRETQYF

V gene: TRBV15
J gene: TRBJ2-1
CDR3 protein: CATSSTGGREWEQFF

V gene: TRBV5-4
J gene: TRBJ1-2
CDR3 protein: CASRGAPDGYGYTF

V gene: TRBV28
J gene: TRBJ1-2
CDR3 protein: CAIGGANDYGYTF

V gene: TRBV9
J gene: TRBJ2-7
CDR3 protein: CASSVGDGSSYEQYF

V gene: TRBV5-1
J gene: TRBJ2-7
CDR3 protein: CACGQGNSYEQYF

V gene: TRBV7-3
J gene: TRBJ2-7
CDR3 protein: CASSLGPDHEQYF

V gene: TRBV6-6
J gene: TRBJ1-5
CDR3 protein: CASSPMTSDQPQHF

V gene: TRBV5-5
J gene: TRBJ1-4
CDR3 protein: CASSLAMGQGKLFF

V gene: TRBV11-2
J gene: TRBJ2-7
CDR3 protein: CASKTSGRFHEQYF

V gene: TRBV27
J gene: TRBJ2-5
CDR3 protein: CASSFIVSGQGSGFMETQYF

V gene: TRBV5-1
J gene: TRBJ2-1
CDR3 protein: CASSLQGAYNEQFF

V gene: TRBV5-1
J gene: TRBJ2-1
CDR3 protein: CASSPRGDTYNEQFF

V gene: TRBV7-3
J gene: TRBJ2-1
CDR3 protein: CASSVTGTIREQFF

V gene: TRBV11-2
J gene: TRBJ2-2
CDR3 protein: CASSFSGRNGGELFF

V gene: TRBV4-1
J gene: TRBJ2-3
CDR3 protein: CASSQDNELAGVSDTQYF

V gene: TRBV30
J gene: TRBJ1-3
CDR3 protein: CAWSANRGFSGNTIYF

V gene: TRBV28
J gene: TRBJ1-5
CDR3 protein: CASSLTSGNQPQHF

V gene: TRBV18
J gene: TRBJ2-4
CDR3 protein: CASSPFFLAKNIQYF

V gene: TRBV10-3
J gene: TRBJ1-3
CDR3 protein: CATIGQGLTNTIYF

V gene: TRBV23-1
J gene: TRBJ2-7
CDR3 protein: CASSQSVLWPSSYEQYF

V gene: TRBV5-1
J gene: TRBJ1-4
CDR3 protein: CASSLDGPEKLFF

V gene: TRBV7-3
J gene: TRBJ1-2
CDR3 protein: CASSLFPGTTNYGYTF

V gene: TRBV6-6
J gene: TRBJ2-7
CDR3 protein: CASRPGESYEQYF

V gene: TRBV27
J gene: TRBJ2-7
CDR3 protein: CASTNLQMNSYEQYF

V gene: TRBV10-3
J gene: TRBJ2-5
CDR3 protein: CAIKPGQHIETQYF

V gene: TRBV11-2
J gene: TRBJ1-3
CDR3 protein: CASSLDSGGGDYSGNTIYF

V gene: TRBV27
J gene: TRBJ2-1
CDR3 protein: CASSSQREERNEQFF

V gene: TRBV7-8
J gene: TRBJ1-2
CDR3 protein: CASSSTAGTGNYGYTF

V gene: TRBV10-3
J gene: TRBJ1-5
CDR3 protein: CAISERQSNQPQHF

V gene: TRBV9
J gene: TRBJ1-1
CDR3 protein: CASSVQGQGATEAFF

V gene: TRBV28
J gene: TRBJ2-2
CDR3 protein: CASGLDGTNTGELFF

V gene: TRBV5-1
J gene: TRBJ2-7
CDR3 protein: CASSSTFYEQYF

V gene: TRBV10-3
J gene: TRBJ1-2
CDR3 protein: CAISDSLGENYGYTF

V gene: TRBV2
J gene: TRBJ2-3
CDR3 protein: CASKSGVSTDTQYF

V gene: TRBV7-2
J gene: TRBJ1-4
CDR3 protein: CASSLGMTGANEKLFF